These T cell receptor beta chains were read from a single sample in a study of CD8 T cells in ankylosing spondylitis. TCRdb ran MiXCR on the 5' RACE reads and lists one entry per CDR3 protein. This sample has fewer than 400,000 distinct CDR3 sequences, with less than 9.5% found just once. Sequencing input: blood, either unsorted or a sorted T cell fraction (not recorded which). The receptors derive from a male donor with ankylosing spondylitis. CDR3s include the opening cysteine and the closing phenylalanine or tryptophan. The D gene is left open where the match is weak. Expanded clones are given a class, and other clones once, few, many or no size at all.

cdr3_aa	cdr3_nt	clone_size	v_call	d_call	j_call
CSASAGRETQYF	TGCAGTGCTAGCGCCGGGAGGGAGACCCAGTACTTC	many	TRBV20-1	TRBD2	TRBJ2-5
CASSTSGTSDEQFF	TGTGCCAGCAGCACCAGCGGGACTAGCGATGAGCAGTTCTTC	many	TRBV7-2	TRBD2	TRBJ2-1
CASSKFRRSGANVLTF	TGTGCCAGCAGCAAATTCAGGAGAAGTGGGGCCAACGTCCTGACTTTC	many	TRBV21-1	-	TRBJ2-6
CASNLQGWNTEAFF	TGTGCCAGCAACCTACAGGGGTGGAACACTGAAGCTTTCTTT	many	TRBV6-1	TRBD1	TRBJ1-1
CANTSGSSPGELFF	TGTGCCAACACTAGCGGGAGTTCCCCCGGGGAGCTGTTTTTT	few	TRBV10-3	TRBD2	TRBJ2-2
CATSDSVGNEQFF	TGTGCCACCAGTGACTCGGTAGGAAATGAGCAGTTCTTC	few	TRBV24-1	-	TRBJ2-1
CASSFGSYYGYTF	TGTGCCAGCAGTTTTGGCAGTTACTATGGCTACACCTTC	-	TRBV12-3/TRBV12-4	-	TRBJ1-2
CASSLSDSQPQHF	TGTGCCAGCAGTTTGTCAGATAGTCAGCCCCAGCATTTT	many	TRBV12-3/TRBV12-4	-	TRBJ1-5
CAISETAQTQYF	TGTGCCATCAGTGAAACTGCTCAGACGCAGTATTTT	few	TRBV10-3	-	TRBJ2-3
CSVRDSVTEAFF	TGCAGCGTTCGGGACAGTGTCACTGAAGCTTTCTTT	many	TRBV29-1	TRBD1	TRBJ1-1
CASSRTGSGANVLTF	TGTGCCAGCAGCCGAACAGGATCTGGGGCCAACGTCCTGACTTTC	many	TRBV6-1	-	TRBJ2-6
CASPKGGEQYF	TGTGCCAGCCCGAAGGGGGGCGAGCAGTACTTC	-	TRBV28	-	TRBJ2-7
CASSLPVEGAYTDTQYF	TGTGCCAGCAGTCTACCGGTGGAGGGAGCCTACACAGATACGCAGTATTTT	-	TRBV28	-	TRBJ2-3
CASSDGTASSGNTIYF	TGCGCCAGCAGCGACGGGACGGCGAGCTCTGGAAACACCATATATTTT	few	TRBV5-1	-	TRBJ1-3
CASSLSRGQGGNEQFF	TGTGCCAGCAGCTTAAGTAGGGGACAGGGTGGGAATGAGCAGTTCTTC	many	TRBV7-3	TRBD1	TRBJ2-1
CASSQGANTDTQYF	TGTGCCAGCAGCCAAGGGGCCAACACAGATACGCAGTATTTT	-	TRBV4-2	-	TRBJ2-3
CASNRLGTTTGELFF	TGTGCCAGCAATCGACTCGGGACTACCACCGGGGAGCTGTTTTTT	many	TRBV12-3/TRBV12-4	TRBD2	TRBJ2-2
CASSRIGGRNEKLFF	TGTGCCAGCAGCAGGATCGGGGGCCGTAATGAAAAACTGTTTTTT	-	TRBV5-6	-	TRBJ1-4
CASSFPGQGYNEQFF	TGTGCCAGCAGCTTCCCAGGACAGGGTTACAATGAGCAGTTCTTC	-	TRBV7-9	TRBD1	TRBJ2-1
CASSPPGQHTGELFF	TGTGCCAGCAGCCCTCCGGGACAGCACACCGGGGAGCTGTTTTTT	-	TRBV7-9	TRBD1	TRBJ2-2
CSVGTGFNTEAFF	TGCAGCGTTGGGACAGGGTTCAACACTGAAGCTTTCTTT	few	TRBV29-1	TRBD1	TRBJ1-1
CASSLDTESEKLFF	TGTGCCAGCAGCTTAGATACGGAGAGTGAAAAACTGTTTTTT	few	TRBV7-2	-	TRBJ1-4
CSARDRDRVYEQYF	TGCAGTGCTAGAGACCGGGACAGGGTCTACGAGCAGTACTTC	few	TRBV20-1	TRBD1	TRBJ2-7
CSATPPQGANGYTF	TGCAGTGCTACTCCTCCACAGGGGGCAAATGGCTACACCTTC	few	TRBV20-1	TRBD1	TRBJ1-2
CASSSSGESKETQYF	TGTGCCAGCAGTTCGTCGGGGGAGAGCAAAGAGACCCAGTACTTC	many	TRBV28	-	TRBJ2-5
CSARDPGLFIGNQPQHF	TGCAGTGCTAGAGACCCAGGACTTTTTATTGGCAATCAGCCCCAGCATTTT	few	TRBV20-1	-	TRBJ1-5
CSAREQLYTEAFF	TGCAGTGCTAGAGAGCAACTTTACACTGAAGCTTTCTTT	few	TRBV20-1	-	TRBJ1-1
CASSLGGREGETQYF	TGTGCCAGCAGCTTAGGCGGGAGGGAGGGGGAGACCCAGTACTTC	-	TRBV11-2	TRBD2	TRBJ2-5
CASSFGPLELFF	TGTGCCAGCAGTTTCGGACCCCTGGAGCTGTTTTTT	many	TRBV6-2/TRBV6-3	-	TRBJ2-2
CASSLFSGQPVEAFF	TGTGCCAGCAGTTTATTCTCCGGGCAGCCCGTTGAAGCTTTCTTT	few	TRBV27	-	TRBJ1-1
CASSESGTGGSGANVLTF	TGTGCCAGCAGTGAATCTGGGACAGGGGGCTCTGGGGCCAACGTCCTGACTTTC	few	TRBV6-1	TRBD1	TRBJ2-6
CASSFGLERTDTQYF	TGTGCCAGCAGCTTTGGACTAGAACGCACAGATACGCAGTATTTT	-	TRBV5-8	TRBD2	TRBJ2-3
CASSSIIQGNNEQFF	TGCGCCAGCAGCTCAATAATACAGGGGAACAATGAGCAGTTCTTC	many	TRBV5-1	TRBD1	TRBJ2-1
CATSTRTGTKIYEQYF	TGTGCCACCAGCACTCGAACCGGGACAAAAATCTACGAGCAGTACTTC	few	TRBV15	-	TRBJ2-7
CASSRSGTADQETQYF	TGCGCCAGCTCTCGCTCCGGGACGGCCGACCAAGAGACCCAGTACTTC	-	TRBV5-1	-	TRBJ2-5
CASSYAGSNQPQHF	TGTGCCAGCAGTTATGCGGGTAGCAATCAGCCCCAGCATTTT	-	TRBV27	-	TRBJ1-5
CASSQALLGQERETQYF	TGTGCCAGCAGTCAAGCGCTTCTAGGACAGGAGAGGGAGACCCAGTACTTC	many	TRBV28	TRBD1	TRBJ2-5
CASSLAYPGTGASEQYF	TGTGCCAGCAGCTTAGCGTACCCCGGGACAGGGGCTTCCGAGCAGTACTTC	-	TRBV7-9	TRBD1	TRBJ2-7
CSAKDRGLYSNQPQHF	TGCAGTGCTAAGGACAGGGGCCTTTATAGCAATCAGCCCCAGCATTTT	-	TRBV20-1	TRBD1	TRBJ1-5
CASSAGTDATNEKLFF	TGCGCCAGCAGCGCGGGGACAGACGCAACTAATGAAAAACTGTTTTTT	-	TRBV5-1	TRBD1	TRBJ1-4
CASSLVLDRGYGYTF	TGCGCCAGCAGCTTGGTTTTGGATCGGGGCTATGGCTACACCTTC	-	TRBV5-1	-	TRBJ1-2
CSATKTRTGGIPGANVLTF	TGCAGTGCTACCAAGACACGGACAGGGGGAATACCTGGGGCCAACGTCCTGACTTTC	-	TRBV20-1	TRBD1	TRBJ2-6
CSVAGGPGEKLFF	TGCAGCGTTGCAGGGGGGCCTGGGGAAAAACTGTTTTTT	few	TRBV29-1	TRBD1	TRBJ1-4
CASSFWAGTSDTQYF	TGTGCCAGCAGCTTTTGGGCGGGAACATCAGATACGCAGTATTTT	many	TRBV5-6	-	TRBJ2-3
CSVSAGTSGADTQYF	TGCAGCGTTTCCGCCGGGACTAGCGGGGCAGATACGCAGTATTTT	-	TRBV29-1	TRBD2	TRBJ2-3
CASSLAPGAGLSYNEQFF	TGCGCCAGCAGCTTGGCCCCGGGGGCGGGCCTCTCCTACAATGAGCAGTTCTTC	-	TRBV5-1	-	TRBJ2-1
CAISPSGGWGMNTEAFF	TGTGCCATCAGCCCTTCAGGGGGCTGGGGGATGAACACTGAAGCTTTCTTT	few	TRBV10-3	TRBD1	TRBJ1-1
CASTWASGTDTQYF	TGTGCCAGCACCTGGGCTAGCGGGACCGATACGCAGTATTTT	-	TRBV2	TRBD2	TRBJ2-3
CASSFDGLAGVGETQYF	TGTGCCAGCAGTTTTGATGGACTAGCGGGAGTAGGGGAGACCCAGTACTTC	-	TRBV12-3/TRBV12-4	TRBD2	TRBJ2-5
CASSSRHLGNQPQHF	TGTGCCAGCAGTTCCCGACACCTAGGCAATCAGCCCCAGCATTTT	many	TRBV6-2/TRBV6-3	-	TRBJ1-5
CASSLAGPRQYEQYF	TGTGCCAGCAGTTTAGCGGGACCTAGACAGTACGAGCAGTACTTC	few	TRBV12-3/TRBV12-4	-	TRBJ2-7
CASSQEKNRGGEKLFF	TGTGCCAGCAGCCAAGAGAAGAACAGGGGTGGTGAAAAACTGTTTTTT	few	TRBV4-2	TRBD1	TRBJ1-4
CASSRIQRSSYNSPLHF	TGTGCCAGCAGTCGAATCCAGAGGAGCTCCTATAATTCACCCCTCCACTTT	few	TRBV6-1	-	TRBJ1-6
CASRGETYEQYF	TGTGCCAGCAGGGGGGAGACCTACGAGCAGTACTTC	few	TRBV6-2/TRBV6-3	-	TRBJ2-7
CSVGGDQPQHF	TGCAGCGTTGGGGGAGACCAGCCCCAGCATTTT	many	TRBV29-1	-	TRBJ1-5